The present T cell receptor beta chain was sequenced within a study of OX40 agonist ivuxolimab in advanced cancers. Repertoires were generated with immunoSEQ multiplex PCR, while TCRdb's copy carries only in-frame clones and drops some. The sample carries tens of thousands of clones, 70% to 90% recorded once. V was shortened by 4 bases and J by 3 bases, with 7 bases between the two germline ends. Germline-derived CDR1 and CDR2 are SGHNT and YYREEE (reference sequence). The CDR3 spans 12 residues. V gene TRBV5-4 combines with J gene TRBJ1-2; D is ambiguous. The TCR was taken from an adult with an advanced solid tumor such as melanoma, head and neck, liver or kidney cancer. Specimen: CD4+ or CD8+ T cells sorted from blood, collected in a trial of the OX40 agonist ivuxolimab. The CDR3 is CASSRVDYGYTF. The CDR3 DNA follows: TGTGCCAGCAGCCGGGTCGACTATGGCTACACCTTC.